Listed below are T cell receptor beta chains from one sample, sequenced in a study of patients and donors after allogeneic stem cell transplantation. From the RT-PCR reads, TCRdb called clonotypes with MiXCR, one entry per CDR3 protein. The sample consists of roughly 960,000 distinct CDR3 sequences, roughly 18% of them appearing once. Sample: blood, either unsorted or a sorted T cell fraction (not recorded which). The receptors originated from a human donor who was either an allogeneic HSCT recipient or a stem cell or donor lymphocyte infusion donor (not recorded which). It is not recorded whose cells these are; they may come from a transplant donor. CDR3s include the opening cysteine and the closing phenylalanine or tryptophan.

v_call: TRBV2; j_call: TRBJ2-7; cdr3_aa: CASIPALDPGGEQYF
v_call: TRBV4-2; j_call: TRBJ2-5; cdr3_aa: CASSQDTSGVQETQYF
v_call: TRBV3-1; j_call: TRBJ2-2; cdr3_aa: CASSQVTNTGELFF
v_call: TRBV20-1; j_call: TRBJ2-7; cdr3_aa: CSARGGQGALDEQYF
v_call: TRBV19; j_call: TRBJ1-3; cdr3_aa: CASTLTGRGNTIYF
v_call: TRBV5-1; j_call: TRBJ1-4; cdr3_aa: CASSNAGLNEKLFF
v_call: TRBV6-1; j_call: TRBJ1-1; cdr3_aa: CASSIIWTTNTEAFF
v_call: TRBV30; j_call: TRBJ2-7; cdr3_aa: CAWTTSPGRLGQYF
v_call: TRBV5-1; j_call: TRBJ1-5; cdr3_aa: CASSQGTGGGNQPQHF
v_call: TRBV4-3; j_call: TRBJ2-1; cdr3_aa: CASSQDGSSGGPYNEQFF
v_call: TRBV3-1; j_call: TRBJ2-7; cdr3_aa: CASSQVSQKDEQYF
v_call: TRBV11-2; j_call: TRBJ2-1; cdr3_aa: CASSLLTTGGPVKNEQFF
v_call: TRBV6-1; j_call: TRBJ1-1; cdr3_aa: CASTTGQGGTEAFF
v_call: TRBV7-2; j_call: TRBJ1-6; cdr3_aa: CASSPLPGRYNSPLHF
v_call: TRBV3-1; j_call: TRBJ2-5; cdr3_aa: CASSQLRTGPETQYF
v_call: TRBV7-2; j_call: TRBJ1-3; cdr3_aa: CASSPRWGIAGNTIYF
v_call: TRBV12-3/TRBV12-4; j_call: TRBJ2-2; cdr3_aa: CASSLGTSGSLYGTGELFF
v_call: TRBV10-3; j_call: TRBJ2-7; cdr3_aa: CATAGQLYEQYF
v_call: TRBV29-1; j_call: TRBJ2-5; cdr3_aa: CSGKLARQETQYF
v_call: TRBV30; j_call: TRBJ1-3; cdr3_aa: CAWSVGQNIYF
v_call: TRBV20-1; j_call: TRBJ2-7; cdr3_aa: CSARVSGTYEQYF
v_call: TRBV13; j_call: TRBJ1-2; cdr3_aa: CASSYRWTGGYTF
v_call: TRBV7-9; j_call: TRBJ2-1; cdr3_aa: CASSFVEGHNEQFF
v_call: TRBV7-2; j_call: TRBJ1-2; cdr3_aa: CASSLEADSYGYTF
v_call: TRBV12-3/TRBV12-4; j_call: TRBJ2-3; cdr3_aa: CASSSGLPPDTQYF
v_call: TRBV7-9; j_call: TRBJ2-6; cdr3_aa: CASTFSGANVLTF
v_call: TRBV20-1; j_call: TRBJ2-7; cdr3_aa: CSARLGKRYEQYF
v_call: TRBV2; j_call: TRBJ2-7; cdr3_aa: CASSPTPHGAYEQYF
v_call: TRBV2; j_call: TRBJ2-4; cdr3_aa: CASSAGTKNIQYF
v_call: TRBV12-3/TRBV12-4; j_call: TRBJ2-2; cdr3_aa: CASSPLVNTGELFF
v_call: TRBV5-8; j_call: TRBJ2-3; cdr3_aa: CASSLEGLAGWADTQYF
v_call: TRBV5-1; j_call: TRBJ2-1; cdr3_aa: CASSSTGTKTGEQFF
v_call: TRBV20-1; j_call: TRBJ2-1; cdr3_aa: CSAPTGVLSGSSNEQFF
v_call: TRBV24-1; j_call: TRBJ2-2; cdr3_aa: CATSDGDRAINTGELFF
v_call: TRBV9; j_call: TRBJ2-1; cdr3_aa: CASSVAPLGSYNEQFF
v_call: TRBV10-3; j_call: TRBJ2-7; cdr3_aa: CAIRGTGKDYEQYF
v_call: TRBV10-3; j_call: TRBJ1-2; cdr3_aa: CATLGGFGNYGYTF
v_call: TRBV6-2/TRBV6-3; j_call: TRBJ2-1; cdr3_aa: CASSNGLAVLFF
v_call: TRBV24-1; j_call: TRBJ2-1; cdr3_aa: CATSDSLSGRSYNEQFF
v_call: TRBV18; j_call: TRBJ2-2; cdr3_aa: CASWEGTANTGELFF
v_call: TRBV5-1; j_call: TRBJ2-7; cdr3_aa: CASSLAEAGYSYEQYF
v_call: TRBV4-2; j_call: TRBJ1-2; cdr3_aa: CASSQDGGAPYGYTF
v_call: TRBV7-6; j_call: TRBJ2-7; cdr3_aa: CASSVRGDRAEQYF
v_call: TRBV4-1; j_call: TRBJ2-1; cdr3_aa: CASSQPIRNEQFF
v_call: TRBV6-2/TRBV6-3; j_call: TRBJ2-1; cdr3_aa: CASRLLHNEQFF
v_call: TRBV6-5; j_call: TRBJ2-1; cdr3_aa: CASSYSRAGDEQFF
v_call: TRBV24-1; j_call: TRBJ1-2; cdr3_aa: CATSAPVPGGYTF
v_call: TRBV20-1; j_call: TRBJ2-7; cdr3_aa: CSARRQWEQYF
v_call: TRBV7-2; j_call: TRBJ2-3; cdr3_aa: CASTISGPGATDTQYF
v_call: TRBV12-3/TRBV12-4; j_call: TRBJ2-5; cdr3_aa: CASRDRRRTGETQYF
v_call: TRBV15; j_call: TRBJ2-5; cdr3_aa: CATNRRFQETQYF
v_call: TRBV5-1; j_call: TRBJ1-3; cdr3_aa: CASSPRQGYGNTIYF
v_call: TRBV3-1; j_call: TRBJ2-1; cdr3_aa: CASSLRDSTNEQFF
v_call: TRBV20-1; j_call: TRBJ2-1; cdr3_aa: CSARILAGGTGWDEQFF
v_call: TRBV12-3/TRBV12-4; j_call: TRBJ2-5; cdr3_aa: CASSATGRETQYF
v_call: TRBV6-1; j_call: TRBJ2-3; cdr3_aa: CASRYSGGGSQDTQYF
v_call: TRBV24-1; j_call: TRBJ2-1; cdr3_aa: CATSDGTVNANEQFF
v_call: TRBV12-3/TRBV12-4; j_call: TRBJ2-1; cdr3_aa: CASGIQLAEVNNEQFF
v_call: TRBV12-3/TRBV12-4; j_call: TRBJ1-1; cdr3_aa: CASRSRGGTEAFF
v_call: TRBV3-1; j_call: TRBJ2-1; cdr3_aa: CASSLPGLAGAGGEQFF